This T cell receptor beta chain appears in the sequencing data of a study of CD8 T cells in ankylosing spondylitis. The germline V gene encodes CDR1 SGHRS and CDR2 YFSETQ. The CDR3 runs 13 residues. V lost 2 bases to trimming and J lost 2 bases, with 8 bases between them. General study points: What appeared characteristic of ankylosing spondylitis blood was a TCR beta motif of eight highly homologous variants. Existing reports had already noted some motif variants in reactive arthritis synovial fluid and blood.

TCRdb analysed the 5' RACE reads with MiXCR anew, one entry per CDR3 protein. The table has about 340,000 distinct CDR3 sequences, roughly 8% seen once; the top ten hold about 14%. This clonotype was observed at least ten times. Its antigen is undetermined. The TCR was taken from a male donor with ankylosing spondylitis. The rearrangement uses TRBV5-1 and TRBJ2-7; no reliable D call. Sequencing input: blood, either unsorted or a sorted T cell fraction (not recorded which). The CDR3 spells CASSFDKAYEQYF. For the CDR3, the DNA is TGCGCCAGCAGCTTTGACAAGGCCTACGAGCAGTACTTC. The complete variable domain, with remaining parts taken from reference TRBV5-1 and TRBJ2-7, reads KAGVTQTPRYLIKTRGQQVTLSCSPISGHRSVSWYQQTPGQGLQFLFEYFSETQRNKGNFPGRFSGRQFSNSRSEMNVSTLELGDSALYLCASSFDKAYEQYFGPGTRLTVT.